These T cell receptor beta chains were read from a single sample in a study of cytomegalovirus exposure and HLA in healthy donors. TCRdb keeps only in-frame clones here, not all; method: immunoSEQ multiplex PCR. The repertoire has just under 250,000 clones, more than 75% of them found once; the top ten carry 5% to 6.5%. Sequences were obtained from PBMCs. These receptors all stem from a woman between 40 and 55 years old in good health and CMV-seropositive. The CDR3 runs from the conserved cysteine through the conserved F or W. D genes are given only for firm matches. Where a row states a size, it is once, few, many or the class of an expanded clone; other rows omit it.

DNA,CDR3,V,J,size,D
TGTGCCAGCAGCAGGGCAGGGAACACTGAAGCTTTCTTT,CASSRAGNTEAFF,TRBV6-6,TRBJ1-1,once,NA
TGTGCCAGTAGTACATTAGACGAGACAGCGTGGGGCAATCAGCCCCAGCATTTT,CASSTLDETAWGNQPQHF,TRBV19,TRBJ1-5,NA,NA
TGTGCCAGCTTTCGAGGGGGGGCCGGAGATACGCAGTATTTT,CASFRGGAGDTQYF,TRBV7-2,TRBJ2-3,NA,NA
TGTTCCAGCAACCCACGGGCTAGCGGGAGGAAGGGTAAAGAGACCCAGTACTTC,CSSNPRASGRKGKETQYF,TRBV7-9,TRBJ2-5,NA,TRBD2
TGTGCCAGCAGCCAAGTAGGGACAGCCCCGCTAGAGGAAAAACTGTTTTTT,CASSQVGTAPLEEKLFF,TRBV14,TRBJ1-4,NA,TRBD1
TGTGCCAGTAGTATGGTGGGGGCCGGGGCCAACGTCCTGACTTTC,CASSMVGAGANVLTF,TRBV19,TRBJ2-6,NA,NA
TGTGCCAGCAGCTTCACCGGGACTAGAGACGGGGAGCTGTTTTTT,CASSFTGTRDGELFF,TRBV7-3,TRBJ2-2,NA,TRBD2
TGCGCCAGCAGCTTAGACAGGGATTACTATGGCTACACCTTC,CASSLDRDYYGYTF,TRBV5-1,TRBJ1-2,NA,TRBD1
TGTGCCAGCAGTGCTATGACAGGGCCCTCAGGAAACACCATATATTTT,CASSAMTGPSGNTIYF,TRBV2,TRBJ1-3,NA,TRBD1
TGTGCCAGCAGGAGACAGGGGTACGAGCAGTACTTC,CASRRQGYEQYF,TRBV6-1,TRBJ2-7,NA,TRBD1